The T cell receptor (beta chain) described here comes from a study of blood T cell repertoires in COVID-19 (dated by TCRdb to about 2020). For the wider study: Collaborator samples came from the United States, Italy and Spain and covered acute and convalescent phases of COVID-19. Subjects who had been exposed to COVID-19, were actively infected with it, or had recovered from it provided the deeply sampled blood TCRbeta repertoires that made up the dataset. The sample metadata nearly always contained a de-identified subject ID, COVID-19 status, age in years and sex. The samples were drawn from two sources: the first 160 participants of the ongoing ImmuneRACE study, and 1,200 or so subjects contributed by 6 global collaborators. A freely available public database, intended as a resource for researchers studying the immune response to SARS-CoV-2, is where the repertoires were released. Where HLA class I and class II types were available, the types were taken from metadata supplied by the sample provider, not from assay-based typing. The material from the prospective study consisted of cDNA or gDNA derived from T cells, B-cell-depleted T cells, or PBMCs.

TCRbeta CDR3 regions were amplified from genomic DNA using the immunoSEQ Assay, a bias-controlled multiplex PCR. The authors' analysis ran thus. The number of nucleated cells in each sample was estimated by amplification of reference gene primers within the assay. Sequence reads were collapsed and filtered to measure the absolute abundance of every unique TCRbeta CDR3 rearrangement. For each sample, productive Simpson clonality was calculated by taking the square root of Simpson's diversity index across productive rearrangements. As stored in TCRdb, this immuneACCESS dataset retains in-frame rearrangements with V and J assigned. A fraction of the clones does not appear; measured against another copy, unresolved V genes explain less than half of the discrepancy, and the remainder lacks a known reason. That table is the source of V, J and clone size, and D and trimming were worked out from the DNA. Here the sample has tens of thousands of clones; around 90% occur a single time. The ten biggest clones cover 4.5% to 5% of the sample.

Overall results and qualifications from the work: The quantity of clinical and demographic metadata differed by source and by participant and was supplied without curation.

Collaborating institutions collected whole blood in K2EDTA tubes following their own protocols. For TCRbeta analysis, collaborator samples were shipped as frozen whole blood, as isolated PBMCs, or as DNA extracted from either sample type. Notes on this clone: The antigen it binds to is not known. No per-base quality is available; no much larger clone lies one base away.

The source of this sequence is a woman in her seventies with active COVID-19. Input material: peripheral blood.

The DNA is as follows: TGTGCCAGCACCCAATCCGGGACTCCATACAATGAGCAGTTCTTC. It is translated as CASTQSGTPYNEQFF. The rearranged chain carries TRBV9 and TRBJ2-1; perhaps TRBD2 is the D gene, with 6 bases matching. CDR1 and CDR2, per the germline V gene, are SGDLS and YYNGEE. Between the V and J ends, shortened by 6 bases and 4 bases respectively, the junction contains 17 bases. The CDR3 contains 15 residues, cysteine and phenylalanine counted. Only the CDR3 region is kept as DNA, spanning 45 bases read in frame from base 1. Supplemented by the reference TRBV9 and TRBJ2-1 proteins around the CDR3, the complete variable domain is DSGVTQTPKHLITATGQRVTLRCSPRSGDLSVYWYQQSLDQGLQFLIQYYNGEERAKGNILERFSAQQFPDLHSELNLSSLELGDSALYFCASTQSGTPYNEQFFGPGTRLTVL.